The rows below give T cell receptor beta chains drawn from one sample of a study of OX40 agonist ivuxolimab in advanced cancers. This table comes from immunoSEQ multiplex PCR, and its TCRdb copy is limited to in-frame clones, with some not included. The sample has 12,000 or so clones; over 70% are singletons. Sequencing was performed on CD4+ or CD8+ T cells sorted from blood, taken in a trial of the OX40 agonist ivuxolimab. Source of these receptors: an adult with an advanced solid tumor such as melanoma, head and neck, liver or kidney cancer. Each CDR3 is given with its conserved first and last residue. Fields, in order: J gene, V gene, D gene, clone size, CDR3 protein, CDR3 DNA. D genes are given only for firm matches. Rows give clone size only sometimes, using once, few, many, or a class for an expanded clone.

J gene: TRBJ1-1
V gene: TRBV19
D gene: -
clone size: -
CDR3 protein: CASSHLGGGTEAFF
CDR3 DNA: TGTGCCAGTAGTCATTTAGGGGGAGGTACTGAAGCTTTCTTT

J gene: TRBJ2-7
V gene: TRBV5-1
D gene: -
clone size: -
CDR3 protein: CASSLGWGAYEQYF
CDR3 DNA: TGCGCCAGCAGCCTGGGGTGGGGCGCCTACGAGCAGTACTTC

J gene: TRBJ1-3
V gene: TRBV7-2
D gene: -
clone size: once
CDR3 protein: CASSLRQGNTIYF
CDR3 DNA: TGTGCCAGCAGCTTAAGACAGGGAAACACCATATATTTT

J gene: TRBJ2-1
V gene: TRBV28
D gene: TRBD2
clone size: -
CDR3 protein: CASTAGTSGYNEQFF
CDR3 DNA: TGTGCCAGCACTGCCGGGACTAGCGGCTACAATGAGCAGTTCTTC

J gene: TRBJ2-3
V gene: TRBV6-5
D gene: -
clone size: -
CDR3 protein: CASSYLSTAFTDTQYF
CDR3 DNA: TGTGCCAGCAGTTATCTCTCTACAGCGTTCACAGATACGCAGTATTTT

J gene: TRBJ2-3
V gene: TRBV4-2
D gene: -
clone size: -
CDR3 protein: CASSPLGGGAEDTQYF
CDR3 DNA: TGTGCCAGCAGCCCCCTAGGAGGGGGGGCCGAAGATACGCAGTATTTT

J gene: TRBJ2-7
V gene: TRBV28
D gene: TRBD1
clone size: -
CDR3 protein: CASRNRGFAYYEQYF
CDR3 DNA: TGTGCCAGCAGAAACAGGGGGTTTGCCTACTACGAGCAGTACTTC

J gene: TRBJ1-2
V gene: TRBV5-8
D gene: TRBD1
clone size: medium-sized
CDR3 protein: CASSAQGTEGYGYTF
CDR3 DNA: TGTGCCAGCAGCGCACAAGGGACAGAGGGCTATGGCTACACCTTC

J gene: TRBJ2-7
V gene: TRBV14
D gene: TRBD1
clone size: -
CDR3 protein: CASSLLGQERNF
CDR3 DNA: TGTGCCAGCAGCCTCTTGGGACAGGAAAGAAACTTC

J gene: TRBJ2-7
V gene: TRBV28
D gene: TRBD1
clone size: medium-sized
CDR3 protein: CASSSPGQLYEQYF
CDR3 DNA: TGTGCCAGCAGTTCACCGGGACAGCTCTACGAGCAGTACTTC

J gene: TRBJ2-7
V gene: TRBV28
D gene: TRBD1
clone size: -
CDR3 protein: CASKYSQGAGEQYF
CDR3 DNA: TGTGCCAGCAAGTACTCCCAGGGGGCGGGTGAGCAGTACTTC

J gene: TRBJ1-5
V gene: TRBV2
D gene: TRBD1
clone size: -
CDR3 protein: CASSARTGTLTYSNQPQHF
CDR3 DNA: TGTGCCAGCAGTGCGAGGACAGGAACCCTAACATATAGCAATCAGCCCCAGCATTTT

J gene: TRBJ1-1
V gene: TRBV15
D gene: -
clone size: -
CDR3 protein: CATSRDGVNTEAFF
CDR3 DNA: TGTGCCACCAGCAGAGATGGGGTAAACACTGAAGCTTTCTTT

J gene: TRBJ1-5
V gene: TRBV27
D gene: -
clone size: -
CDR3 protein: CASNELGGNQPQHF
CDR3 DNA: TGTGCCAGCAACGAACTCGGGGGCAATCAGCCCCAGCATTTT

J gene: TRBJ2-5
V gene: TRBV7-3
D gene: TRBD1
clone size: -
CDR3 protein: CASSPRGRTGGGQETQYF
CDR3 DNA: TGTGCCAGCAGCCCTAGAGGCAGGACAGGGGGAGGCCAAGAGACCCAGTACTTC